The 22 T cell receptor beta chains given below trace back to one sample, sequenced in a study of CD8+ T cells in alopecia areata. Treatment meaning: oral pan-JAK inhibitor, 5-10 mg twice daily. It was cDNA, reverse transcribed from extracted RNA, that served as the sequencing template. Repertoires were generated with immunoSEQ multiplex PCR, while TCRdb's copy carries only in-frame clones and drops some. The sample has under 350,000 clones; 58% are singletons. The starting material was CD4+ T cells sorted from blood, obtained at week 24, from a patient treated with tofacitinib. The receptor source for this set is a human donor with alopecia areata.

The chain couples TRBV29-1 to TRBJ1-4, with TRBD1 matching 8 bases. There are 13 residues in the CDR3. The V gene end was trimmed by 4 bases and the J gene end by 7 bases; junction bases not matched to a gene: 5. Looked up from germline, CDR1 is SQVTM and CDR2 is ANQGSEA. CDR3 loop: CSVGTGRSEKLFF. As DNA, the CDR3 is TGCAGCGTTGGGACAGGGAGGAGTGAAAAACTGTTTTTT.

This clone was counted between two and nine times. This chain connects TRBV4-1 to TRBJ2-5; tentatively, D is TRBD1 (6 bases). This CDR3 is 15 amino acids long. In germline, CDR1 is MGHRA, CDR2 YSYEKL. V was pared by 4 bases and J by 0 bases, with 12 bases between. The CDR3 DNA reads as TGCGCCAGCAGCCCCTACCGGGACAACCAAGAGACCCAGTACTTC. Translating it yields CASSPYRDNQETQYF.

This clone was picked up a small number of times. The chain employs TRBV7-9 and TRBJ2-1, with 11 bases fitting TRBD2. The ends lost 5 bases at V and 12 bases at J; junction bases unmatched: 12. This CDR3 contains 15 residues. The germline V gene encodes CDR1 SEHNR and CDR2 FQNEAQ (reference sequence). This CDR3 is CASSALAGAKTGQFF. CDR3 nucleotides: TGTGCCAGCAGCGCACTAGCGGGGGCTAAGACAGGGCAGTTCTTC.

The chain links TRBV6-6 to TRBJ2-3; no reliable D call. Germline CDR1 and CDR2: MNHNY and SVGAGI (reference sequence). The CDR3 runs to 13 residues. Trimming took 0 bases from V and 6 from J, leaving 7 bases between them. CDR3 nucleotide sequence: TGTGCCAGCAGTTACTCCCCGGGCGATACGCAGTATTTT. It encodes CASSYSPGDTQYF.

The rearrangement links TRBV7-9 to TRBJ1-2; D not resolved. Germline assignment: CDR1 SEHNR and CDR2 FQNEAQ (reference sequence). V lost 7 bases, J lost 4 bases, and 13 bases lay in between. This CDR3 has 13 amino acids. The CDR3 sequence is CASTYYLGYGYTF. CDR3 coding DNA: TGTGCCAGCACCTATTACCTCGGCTATGGCTACACCTTC. Full variable domain (remainder filled in from reference TRBV7-9 and TRBJ1-2): DTGVSQNPRHKITKRGQNVTFRCDPISEHNRLYWYRQTLGQGPEFLTYFQNEAQLEKSRLLSDRFSAERPKGSFSTLEIQRTEQGDSAMYLCASTYYLGYGYTFGSGTRLTVV.

This clone was counted only a few times. This chain links TRBV2 with TRBJ1-1; D is unresolved. CDR1 is SNHLY, CDR2 FYNNEI, per germline. The CDR3 has 12 amino acids. V lost 3 bases to trimming and J lost 11 bases, with 13 bases between them. The CDR3 nucleotides are TGTGCCAGCAGTGATCGGTGGAGAAAGGCTTTCTTT. Amino acids: CASSDRWRKAFF.

The chain employs TRBV13 and TRBJ1-6; D remains unclear. This CDR3 is built from 13 residues. Trimming shortened V by 6 bases and J by 7 bases, and 10 bases separated the two germline ends. In germline, CDR1 is PRHDT, CDR2 FYEKMQ (reference sequence). The CDR3 coding sequence is TGTGCCAGCAGGGGGATGGAGAATTCACCCCTCCACTTT. Protein product: CASRGMENSPLHF. Combining the CDR3 with reference TRBV13 and TRBJ1-6 gives the whole variable domain AAGVIQSPRHLIKEKRETATLKCYPIPRHDTVYWYQQGPGQDPQFLISFYEKMQSDKGSIPDRFSAQQFSDYHSELNMSSLELGDSALYFCASRGMENSPLHFGNGTRLTVT.

The V gene is TRBV20-1, the J gene TRBJ1-1; D remains ambiguous. The V end was cut by 0 bases, the J end by 6 bases, with 5 bases between. The CDR3 runs to 11 residues. Germline V lookup: CDR1 DFQATT, CDR2 SNEGSKA (reference sequence). The CDR3: CSARDVAEAFF. The CDR3 coding sequence is TGCAGTGCTAGAGATGTCGCTGAAGCTTTCTTT.

The chain links TRBV18 to TRBJ2-5; TRBD1 aligns across 10 bases. The J segment lost 4 bases and the V segment lost 0 bases, leaving 5 bases of the junction unmatched. From germline, CDR1 is KGHSH and CDR2 LQKENI. The CDR3 is 16 residues long. The CDR3 region has the DNA TGTGCCAGCTCACCACCCCGTGGGGACAGGGGAGAGACCCAGTACTTC. Its protein is CASSPPRGDRGETQYF.

CDR3 in amino acids: CASSRGQGAEQYF. The CDR3 DNA reads TGTGCCAGCAGTAGGGGACAGGGCGCCGAGCAGTACTTC. The chain couples TRBV6-6 to TRBJ2-7, with 9 bases that match TRBD1. The CDR3 extends over 13 amino acids. Germline assignment: CDR1 MNHNY and CDR2 SVGAGI (reference sequence). The V gene end was trimmed by 5 bases and the J gene end by 6 bases; junction bases not matched to a gene: 5.

CDR3 nucleotides: TGCAGCTTAAGGGATAACACTGAAGCTTTCTTT. Protein sequence: CSLRDNTEAFF. V usage is TRBV29-1 and J usage is TRBJ1-1; no clear D gene. The CDR3 is 11 amino acids. Per germline, CDR1 SQVTM and CDR2 ANQGSEA. With 8 bases removed from V and 2 bases from J, the gap between germline ends came to 9 bases.

In its sample, this clone was seen a few times. The chain uses TRBV27 and TRBJ2-5, with 13 bases fitting TRBD2. Germline CDR1 and CDR2: MNHEY and SMNVEV (reference sequence). J was trimmed by 0 bases and V by 5 bases; bases with no gene match: 3. The CDR3 is 16 residues long. CDR3 sequence reads: CASSGLAGAYQETQYF. In DNA, the CDR3 is TGTGCCAGCAGTGGACTAGCGGGGGCGTACCAAGAGACCCAGTACTTC.

V usage is TRBV11-1 and J usage is TRBJ2-7; 9 nucleotides line up with TRBD1. The CDR3 is 16 residues long. With 2 bases clipped from V and 3 bases from J, the junction kept 8 bases outside the gene matches. From germline, CDR1 is SGHAT and CDR2 FQDESV (reference sequence). For the CDR3, the DNA is TGTGCCAGCAGCTTAATGGGGGACAGGGCCCTCTACGAGCAGTACTTC. It is translated as CASSLMGDRALYEQYF.

V usage is TRBV10-3 and J usage is TRBJ1-2, with 12 bases that match TRBD1. Trimming took 9 bases from V and 3 from J; bases not matched to a gene: 2. This CDR3 spans 13 amino acids. Germline V CDR1 and CDR2: ENHRY, SYGVKD. The CDR3 protein is CAMGQGADYGYTF. The CDR3 nucleotides read TGTGCCATGGGACAGGGGGCGGACTATGGCTACACCTTC.

This clone has more than one count but fewer than ten. DNA of the CDR3: TGTGCCATCAGTGGTCAAAGGGCTTCCCAGGGCACAGATACGCAGTATTTT. Protein: CAISGQRASQGTDTQYF. J is TRBJ2-3 and V is TRBV10-3, with D unclear. The V gene lost 4 bases and the J gene lost 1 base, with 18 bases spanning the gap. The CDR3 loop spans 17 amino acids. In germline, CDR1 is ENHRY, CDR2 SYGVKD.

This clone was detected ten times or more. The chain employs TRBV28 and TRBJ2-6; 9 nucleotides line up with TRBD1. CDR1 is MDHEN and CDR2 is SYDVKM in the germline V gene. The ends lost 4 bases at V and 3 bases at J; junction bases unmatched: 4. The length of the CDR3 is 16 residues. The CDR3 sequence is CASSSTGGGGANVLTF. CDR3 coding DNA: TGTGCCAGCAGTTCGACAGGGGGTGGTGGGGCCAACGTCCTGACTTTC.

This chain links TRBV30 with TRBJ2-5; 12 positions agree with TRBD1. CDR1 and CDR2 (germline): GTSNPN, SVGIG (reference sequence). This CDR3 is built from 15 residues. V dropped 2 bases and J dropped 5; count of bases not matched to a gene: 6. The CDR3 reads CAWSPGQGAVETQYF. The CDR3 nucleotides read TGTGCCTGGAGTCCGGGACAGGGGGCAGTGGAGACCCAGTACTTC.

This CDR3 reads CASSFRDGDTYEQYF. The CDR3 DNA reads as TGTGCCAGCAGCTTCCGGGACGGGGATACCTACGAGCAGTACTTC. J is TRBJ2-7 and V is TRBV7-9; tentatively, D is TRBD1 or TRBD2 (5 bases each). V lost 3 bases to trimming and J lost 2 bases, with 14 bases between them. This CDR3 has 15 amino acids. Germline values: CDR1 SEHNR, CDR2 FQNEAQ (reference sequence).

The rearrangement joins TRBV5-1 to TRBJ1-6; weak D call: TRBD1 (6 bases). Trimming pared 0 bases from V and 10 bases from J, leaving 17 bases between. CDR3 length: 16 residues. Germline V lookup: CDR1 SGHRS, CDR2 YFSETQ. The CDR3 spells CASSLGIQGLVSPLHF. The CDR3 DNA is TGCGCCAGCAGCTTGGGGATACAGGGCTTGGTGTCACCCCTCCACTTT.

This clone has only a few counts. The chain is built from TRBV7-3 and TRBJ1-1, with a tentative D call TRBD1 (6 bases). CDR1 and CDR2 from the germline V gene are SGHTA and FQGTGA. V shed 5 bases and J shed 4 bases, with 17 bases lying between them. This CDR3 spans 15 amino acids. The CDR3 nucleotides read TGTGCCAGCAGCCCCCAGGGGCAGGGCCCCACTGAAGCTTTCTTT. As protein: CASSPQGQGPTEAFF.

The chain couples TRBV7-2 to TRBJ2-2; TRBD2 is a possible D gene (6 bases). This CDR3 region has 15 residues. The germline gives CDR1 SGHTA, CDR2 FQGNSA. Trimming removed 2 bases at V and 4 bases at J, with 11 bases between. CDR3 residues: CASSLSGVLTGELFF. The CDR3 coding sequence is TGTGCCAGCAGCTTATCGGGGGTCCTCACCGGGGAGCTGTTTTTT.

The chain is built from TRBV7-9 and TRBJ1-2, with 10 bases that match TRBD1. Germline assignment: CDR1 SEHNR and CDR2 FQNEAQ (reference sequence). Trimming at V came to 5 bases and at J to 6 bases, leaving 6 bases not matched to a gene. The CDR3 has 14 amino acids. The CDR3, as DNA: TGTGCCAGCAGCGCGTACGGGACAGGGGATGGCTACACCTTC. Its protein is CASSAYGTGDGYTF.